A selection of T cell receptor beta chains follows, all from one sample in a study of shared clonotypes between healthy human individuals. Measured with immunoSEQ multiplex PCR; TCRdb has only the in-frame clones, and not every one. The table records approximately 1.4 million clones, 95% to 99% of them present only once. Source material: naive CD4+ T cells sorted from blood. The receptors were gathered from a man aged 25 to 40 in good health. CDR3s include the opening cysteine and the closing phenylalanine or tryptophan. The D gene is left open where the match is weak. Only some rows state a clone size, as once, few, many or a class for expanded clones.

clone_size: NA; v_call: TRBV18; j_call: TRBJ1-3; d_call: NA; cdr3_nt: TGTGCCAGCTCACCACGATTGCAGGGCGACTCTGGAAACACCATATATTTT; cdr3_aa: CASSPRLQGDSGNTIYF
clone_size: NA; v_call: TRBV18; j_call: TRBJ2-7; d_call: TRBD1; cdr3_nt: TGTGCCAGCTCACCACAGGGGGCTATTTCCTACGAGCAGTACTTC; cdr3_aa: CASSPQGAISYEQYF
clone_size: NA; v_call: TRBV5-5; j_call: TRBJ1-1; d_call: NA; cdr3_nt: TGTGCCAGCAGCCCTCGGTCAGGCACTGAAGCTTTCTTT; cdr3_aa: CASSPRSGTEAFF
clone_size: NA; v_call: TRBV6-6; j_call: TRBJ2-7; d_call: TRBD1; cdr3_nt: TGTGCCAGCAGCCCCGCTCAGGGGGTGGTAAACTACGAGCAGTACTTC; cdr3_aa: CASSPAQGVVNYEQYF
clone_size: once; v_call: TRBV7-6; j_call: TRBJ2-3; d_call: NA; cdr3_nt: TGTGCCAGCAGCATGGGATTTGGAGTTACGCAGTATTTT; cdr3_aa: CASSMGFGVTQYF
clone_size: NA; v_call: TRBV18; j_call: TRBJ2-2; d_call: TRBD1; cdr3_nt: TGTGCCAGCGTTGGACAGGGTCGGGTCGCGAACACCGGGGAGCTGTTTTTT; cdr3_aa: CASVGQGRVANTGELFF
clone_size: NA; v_call: TRBV19; j_call: TRBJ2-7; d_call: NA; cdr3_nt: TGTGCCAGTAGTAGTTCTTACGAGCAGTACTTC; cdr3_aa: CASSSSYEQYF
clone_size: NA; v_call: TRBV29-1; j_call: TRBJ2-7; d_call: NA; cdr3_nt: TGCAGCGCCAGGACTTTGTACGAGCAGTACTTC; cdr3_aa: CSARTLYEQYF
clone_size: once; v_call: TRBV6-1; j_call: TRBJ1-2; d_call: NA; cdr3_nt: TGTGCCAGCAGTGATAGGATTGACTATGGCTACACCTTC; cdr3_aa: CASSDRIDYGYTF
clone_size: NA; v_call: TRBV18; j_call: TRBJ2-7; d_call: TRBD1; cdr3_nt: TGTGCCAGCTCATCGGGGACAGGGGGCTACGAGCAGTACTTC; cdr3_aa: CASSSGTGGYEQYF
clone_size: NA; v_call: TRBV29-1; j_call: TRBJ1-4; d_call: NA; cdr3_nt: TGCAGCGTTGAAGATCGGGGACTTAATGAAAAACTGTTTTTT; cdr3_aa: CSVEDRGLNEKLFF
clone_size: NA; v_call: TRBV14; j_call: TRBJ1-1; d_call: TRBD1; cdr3_nt: TGTGCCAGCAGCTCTAGACAGGGTCCTAACACTGAAGCTTTCTTT; cdr3_aa: CASSSRQGPNTEAFF
clone_size: NA; v_call: TRBV28; j_call: TRBJ2-5; d_call: NA; cdr3_nt: TGTGCCAGCAGCTCCCACGTCTCAGGACTCAAGGCAGAGACCCAGTACTTC; cdr3_aa: CASSSHVSGLKAETQYF
clone_size: once; v_call: TRBV4-1; j_call: TRBJ1-5; d_call: NA; cdr3_nt: TGCGCCAGCAGCCAAGTGGGCGGTTCTCAGCCCCAGCATTTT; cdr3_aa: CASSQVGGSQPQHF
clone_size: NA; v_call: TRBV5-1; j_call: TRBJ2-2; d_call: TRBD2; cdr3_nt: TGCGCCAGCACTTCTCGGACTAGCGACACCGGGGAGCTGTTTTTT; cdr3_aa: CASTSRTSDTGELFF
clone_size: NA; v_call: TRBV18; j_call: TRBJ2-7; d_call: NA; cdr3_nt: TGTGCCAGCTCACCGGGAGCGGGTTCCCGCTACGAGCAGTACTTC; cdr3_aa: CASSPGAGSRYEQYF
clone_size: NA; v_call: TRBV6-5; j_call: TRBJ2-7; d_call: TRBD2; cdr3_nt: TGTGCCAGCAGTTACTTAGCGGGAGGGACGGACGAGCAGTACTTC; cdr3_aa: CASSYLAGGTDEQYF
clone_size: NA; v_call: TRBV18; j_call: TRBJ2-3; d_call: TRBD2; cdr3_nt: TGTGCCAGCTCACCACGGGGACTAGCGGGAGGGCCCGATACGCAGTATTTT; cdr3_aa: CASSPRGLAGGPDTQYF
clone_size: NA; v_call: TRBV5-1; j_call: TRBJ2-1; d_call: NA; cdr3_nt: TGCGCCAGTAAAGCTCCCCCTTCAGACCGCCGTAGTGAGCAGTTCTTC; cdr3_aa: CASKAPPSDRRSEQFF
clone_size: NA; v_call: TRBV7-4; j_call: TRBJ2-7; d_call: TRBD2; cdr3_nt: TGTGCCAGCAGCTTAAAGGGAGTAGGGCGGGAGCGGCTGAAATACTACGAGCAGTACTTC; cdr3_aa: CASSLKGVGRERLKYYEQYF
clone_size: NA; v_call: TRBV4-2; j_call: TRBJ2-1; d_call: NA; cdr3_nt: TGTGCCAGCAGCCAAGATGGAGGCACTTACAATGAGCAGTTCTTC; cdr3_aa: CASSQDGGTYNEQFF
clone_size: NA; v_call: TRBV10-3; j_call: TRBJ2-1; d_call: NA; cdr3_nt: TGTGCCATCAGTGCGCTCCGGGATTATGAGCAGTTCTTC; cdr3_aa: CAISALRDYEQFF
clone_size: NA; v_call: TRBV18; j_call: TRBJ1-2; d_call: TRBD1; cdr3_nt: TGTGCCAGCTCGGCGGGACAGGGGACGTACGGCTACACCTTC; cdr3_aa: CASSAGQGTYGYTF
clone_size: NA; v_call: TRBV19; j_call: TRBJ1-2; d_call: TRBD1; cdr3_nt: TGTGCCAGTAGTGACCAGGGGGCTGCCTATGGCTACACCTTC; cdr3_aa: CASSDQGAAYGYTF
clone_size: NA; v_call: TRBV10-3; j_call: TRBJ2-3; d_call: NA; cdr3_nt: TGTGCCATCAGTGATTGGGGAGGCCCGGCTAGCACAGATACGCAGTATTTT; cdr3_aa: CAISDWGGPASTDTQYF
clone_size: NA; v_call: TRBV5-1; j_call: TRBJ2-7; d_call: TRBD2; cdr3_nt: TGCGCCAGCAGCGTAGCTAGCGGCTCCGAGCAGTACTTC; cdr3_aa: CASSVASGSEQYF
clone_size: NA; v_call: TRBV5-1; j_call: TRBJ1-2; d_call: NA; cdr3_nt: TGCGCCAGCAGCTTGCCCCCGCCTAACTATGGCTACACCTTC; cdr3_aa: CASSLPPPNYGYTF
clone_size: NA; v_call: TRBV11-3; j_call: TRBJ1-1; d_call: NA; cdr3_nt: TGTGCCAGCAGCCCTAGCGGCATGAACACTGAAGCTTTCTTT; cdr3_aa: CASSPSGMNTEAFF
clone_size: NA; v_call: TRBV11-1; j_call: TRBJ2-6; d_call: TRBD1; cdr3_nt: TGTGCCAGCAGCTTAAGATCAGACAGGGGTTTTGGGGCCAACGTCCTGACTTTC; cdr3_aa: CASSLRSDRGFGANVLTF
clone_size: NA; v_call: TRBV6-5; j_call: TRBJ2-1; d_call: TRBD2; cdr3_nt: TGTGCCAGCAGTCTCTTTAGCGGGAACCACAATGAGCAGTTCTTC; cdr3_aa: CASSLFSGNHNEQFF
clone_size: NA; v_call: TRBV21-1; j_call: TRBJ2-1; d_call: NA; cdr3_nt: TGTGCCAGCAGCAAATGGAGGACTAGCGGGAGGGCCAACCATTACTACAATGAGCAGTTCTTC; cdr3_aa: CASSKWRTSGRANHYYNEQFF
clone_size: NA; v_call: TRBV4-1; j_call: TRBJ2-7; d_call: TRBD1; cdr3_nt: TGCGCCAGCAGCCAACCGGGACAGGGCTACGAGCAGTACTTC; cdr3_aa: CASSQPGQGYEQYF
clone_size: once; v_call: TRBV15; j_call: TRBJ2-3; d_call: NA; cdr3_nt: TGTGCCACCAGCAGACGGGGGGATACGCAGTATTTT; cdr3_aa: CATSRRGDTQYF
clone_size: NA; v_call: TRBV4-1; j_call: TRBJ2-5; d_call: TRBD2; cdr3_nt: TGCGCCAGTTTTGGACTAGCGGGGCACCAAGAGACCCAGTACTTC; cdr3_aa: CASFGLAGHQETQYF
clone_size: NA; v_call: TRBV27; j_call: TRBJ2-5; d_call: NA; cdr3_nt: TGTGCCAGCAGTCCCCAAGGCCGCCAAGAGACCCAGTACTTC; cdr3_aa: CASSPQGRQETQYF
clone_size: once; v_call: TRBV28; j_call: TRBJ2-5; d_call: TRBD2; cdr3_nt: TGTGCCAGCCATTCACTAGCGGGGGGCGGGGAGACCCAGTACTTC; cdr3_aa: CASHSLAGGGETQYF
clone_size: NA; v_call: TRBV7-9; j_call: TRBJ2-2; d_call: NA; cdr3_nt: TGTGCCAGCAGTCGCTACACCGGGGAGCTGTTTTTT; cdr3_aa: CASSRYTGELFF
clone_size: NA; v_call: TRBV6-1; j_call: TRBJ2-3; d_call: NA; cdr3_nt: TGTGCCAGCAGTGAATTCTGGGACCGAGGAAGAGATACGCAGTATTTT; cdr3_aa: CASSEFWDRGRDTQYF
clone_size: once; v_call: TRBV11-3; j_call: TRBJ2-1; d_call: TRBD1; cdr3_nt: TGTGCCAGCAGCCGGGGACAGGGCTGGGATGAGCAGTTCTTC; cdr3_aa: CASSRGQGWDEQFF
clone_size: NA; v_call: TRBV9; j_call: TRBJ2-7; d_call: TRBD2; cdr3_nt: TGTGCCAGCAGCGTGACTAGCGGTAACTACGAGCAGTACTTC; cdr3_aa: CASSVTSGNYEQYF
clone_size: NA; v_call: TRBV5-4; j_call: TRBJ2-5; d_call: NA; cdr3_nt: TGTGCCAGCAGCTCGCAACAGGGTGAGACCCAGTACTTC; cdr3_aa: CASSSQQGETQYF
clone_size: NA; v_call: TRBV18; j_call: TRBJ2-1; d_call: TRBD2; cdr3_nt: TGTGCCAGCTCACCACCCAGCGGGACCTACAATGAGCAGTTCTTC; cdr3_aa: CASSPPSGTYNEQFF
clone_size: NA; v_call: TRBV5-1; j_call: TRBJ2-1; d_call: NA; cdr3_nt: TGCGCCAGCCGTCTGTGGACAGCTTCCGAGAGGGAGTTCTTC; cdr3_aa: CASRLWTASEREFF
clone_size: NA; v_call: TRBV6-5; j_call: TRBJ1-5; d_call: TRBD1; cdr3_nt: TGTGCCAGCAGACGGGACAGAAATCAGCCCCAGCATTTT; cdr3_aa: CASRRDRNQPQHF
clone_size: NA; v_call: TRBV9; j_call: TRBJ2-2; d_call: NA; cdr3_nt: TGTGCCAGCAGCGTCGTGACTTCCACCGGGGAGCTGTTTTTT; cdr3_aa: CASSVVTSTGELFF
clone_size: NA; v_call: TRBV5-1; j_call: TRBJ2-3; d_call: NA; cdr3_nt: TGCGCCAGCAGCTTGCTTGCTCGGGAAGGGGCAGATACGCAGTATTTT; cdr3_aa: CASSLLAREGADTQYF